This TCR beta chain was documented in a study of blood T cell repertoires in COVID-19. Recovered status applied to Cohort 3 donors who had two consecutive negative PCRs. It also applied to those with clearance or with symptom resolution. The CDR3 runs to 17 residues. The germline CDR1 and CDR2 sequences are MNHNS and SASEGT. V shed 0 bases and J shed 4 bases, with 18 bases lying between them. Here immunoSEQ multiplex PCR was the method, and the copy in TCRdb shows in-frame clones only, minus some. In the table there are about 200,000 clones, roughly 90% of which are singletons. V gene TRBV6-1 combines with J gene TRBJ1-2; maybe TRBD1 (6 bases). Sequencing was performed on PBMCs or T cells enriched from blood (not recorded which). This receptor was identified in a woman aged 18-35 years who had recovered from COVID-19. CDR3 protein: CASSEASMQGIVYGYTF. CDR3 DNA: TGTGCCAGCAGTGAAGCATCCATGCAGGGGATAGTCTATGGCTACACCTTC.